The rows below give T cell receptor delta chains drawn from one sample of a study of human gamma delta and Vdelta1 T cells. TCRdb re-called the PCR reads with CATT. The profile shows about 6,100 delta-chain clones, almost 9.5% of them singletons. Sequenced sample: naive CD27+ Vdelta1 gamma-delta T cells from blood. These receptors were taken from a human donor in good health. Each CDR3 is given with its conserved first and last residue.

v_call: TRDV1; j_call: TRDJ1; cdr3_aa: CALGEPDFPRVLGDTRRYKLIF
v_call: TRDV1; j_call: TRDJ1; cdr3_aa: CALGESRPSYVHWGITDKLIF
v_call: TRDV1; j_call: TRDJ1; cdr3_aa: CALGTSGPSYEPWGPTDKLIF
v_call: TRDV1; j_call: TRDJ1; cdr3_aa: CALGDQAPPRRREQPGTGVCWDKLIF
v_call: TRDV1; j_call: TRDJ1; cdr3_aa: CALGSKPSYWTGGRSPSRGSDPDKLIF
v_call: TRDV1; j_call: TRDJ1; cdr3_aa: CALGETGYPGVVLSDKLIF
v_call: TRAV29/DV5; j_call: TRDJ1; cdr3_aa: CSPLWGIHRGLIF
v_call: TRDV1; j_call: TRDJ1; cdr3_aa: CALGNRIFGGYGVGDKLIF
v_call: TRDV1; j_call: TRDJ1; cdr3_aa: CALGPKDLRRGILRNTDKLIF
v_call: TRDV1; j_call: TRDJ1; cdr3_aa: CALGERLPPSPGWGIRSMGKLIF
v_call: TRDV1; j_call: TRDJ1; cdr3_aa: CALGATGLPKVSYWGIGQGGKLIF
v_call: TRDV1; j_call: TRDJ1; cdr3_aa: CALGEFIRGIRSRGTDKLIF
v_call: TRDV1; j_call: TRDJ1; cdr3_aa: CALGDQFLTKAYWGIRTDKLIF
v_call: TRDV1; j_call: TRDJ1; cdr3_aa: CALGEIRAGGRRDRSPNTDKLIF
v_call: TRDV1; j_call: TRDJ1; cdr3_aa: CALGERSGGYARKGKLIF
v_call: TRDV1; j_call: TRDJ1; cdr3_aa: CALGATSLRRPTGGYAAGYTDKLIF
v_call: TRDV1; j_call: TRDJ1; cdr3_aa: CALGTDPPPGGTDKLIF
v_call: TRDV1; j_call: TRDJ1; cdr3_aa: CALGERRRAWGTAVSDKLIF
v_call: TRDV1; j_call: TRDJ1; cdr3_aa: CALGEGPSQGQYWGIRTDKLIF
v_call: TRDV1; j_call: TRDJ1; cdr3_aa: CALGAPGGGSTDKLIF
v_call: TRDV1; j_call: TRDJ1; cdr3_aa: CALGELRFPFRHSDTDKLIF
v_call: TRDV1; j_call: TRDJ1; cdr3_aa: CALGEVPNSTGGYKTYTDKLIF
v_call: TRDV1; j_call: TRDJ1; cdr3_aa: CALGELRASPRRGGIRRSQLIF
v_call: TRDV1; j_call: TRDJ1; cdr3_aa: CALGELNLFLRTGGYLLTDKLIF
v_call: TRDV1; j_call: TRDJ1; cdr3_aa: CALGELKPSRTDKLIF
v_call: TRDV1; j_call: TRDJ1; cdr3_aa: CALGESARSLPTRYWGIRYTDKLIF
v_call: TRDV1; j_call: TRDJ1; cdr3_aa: CALGEDSGRWGIRRDTDKLIF
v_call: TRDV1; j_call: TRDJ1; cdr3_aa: CALGELNLLRWGTTDKLIF
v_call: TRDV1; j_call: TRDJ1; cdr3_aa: CALGALACPRRPERRTTPRYTDKLIF
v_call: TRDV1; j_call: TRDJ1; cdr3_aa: CALGEISSYYGGYPTDKLIF
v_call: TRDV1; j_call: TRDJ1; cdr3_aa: CALGETSLRGRGVYKLIF
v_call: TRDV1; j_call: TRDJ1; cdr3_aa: CALGEQLLRRLGDTSILAKLIF
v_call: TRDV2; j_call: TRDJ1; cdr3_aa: CACDTTYALLGDIAYTDKLIF
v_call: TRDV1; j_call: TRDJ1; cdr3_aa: CALGVSPFLLGGKGYTDKLIF
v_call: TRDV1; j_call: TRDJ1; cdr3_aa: CALGKPFSTGGYADKLIF
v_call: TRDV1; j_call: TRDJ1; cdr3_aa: CALGLVRPGGYGVGKLIF
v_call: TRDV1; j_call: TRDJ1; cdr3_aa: CALGERWGFHRSDKLIF
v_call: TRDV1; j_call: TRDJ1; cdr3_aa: CALGERPKRMYWGAPLNTADKLIF
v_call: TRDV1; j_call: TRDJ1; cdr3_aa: CALGELRPLRLGRAVNGLIF
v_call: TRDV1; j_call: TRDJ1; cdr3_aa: CALGEPAPIRYTDKLIF
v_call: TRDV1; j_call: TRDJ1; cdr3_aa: CALGGRPKPGIRVPKLIF
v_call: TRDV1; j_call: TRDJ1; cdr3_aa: CALGKRGIRITDKLIF
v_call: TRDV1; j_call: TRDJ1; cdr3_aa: CALGGLLPLTDKLIF
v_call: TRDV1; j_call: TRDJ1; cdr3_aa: CALSTINWGSPPYTDKLIF
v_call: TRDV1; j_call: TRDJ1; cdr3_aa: CALGERTALPTRTGGSIKLIF
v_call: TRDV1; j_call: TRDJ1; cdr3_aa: CALGGFLYWGGGSGYTDKLIF
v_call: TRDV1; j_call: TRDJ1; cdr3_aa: CALGDPSYEARRGIRRSDKLIF
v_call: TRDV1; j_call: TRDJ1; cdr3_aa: CALGEPALGAGSPYTDKLIF
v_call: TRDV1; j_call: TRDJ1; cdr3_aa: CALGEIDTGGYSYTDKLIF
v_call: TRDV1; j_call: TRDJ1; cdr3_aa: CALGELYVRRTGYRRTDKLIF
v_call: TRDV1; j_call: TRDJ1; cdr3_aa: CALGVVFSLSIRRSSDRADKLIF
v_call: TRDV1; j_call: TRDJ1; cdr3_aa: CALGHRIRRPSLLVDKLIF
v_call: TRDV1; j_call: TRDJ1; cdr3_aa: CALGVGGFSLPTYTDKLIF
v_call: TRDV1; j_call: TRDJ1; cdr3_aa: CALGGRLRGYAPYTDKLIF
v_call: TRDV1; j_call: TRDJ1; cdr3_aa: CALGGWPLRRHTDKLIF
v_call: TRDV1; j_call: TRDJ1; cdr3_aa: CALGELLASYRVKLIF
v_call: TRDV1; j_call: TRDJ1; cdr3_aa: CALGGLTHTQPSAALVLGFYKGVGLIF
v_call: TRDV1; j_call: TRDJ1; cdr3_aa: CALGTITYPTGGTKRGADKLIF